The sequence of this T cell receptor beta chain was determined in a study of radiotherapy plus CTLA-4 blockade in lung cancer. This CDR3 spans 14 amino acids. Trimming stripped 1 base from V and 2 bases from J, with 9 bases between. The germline gives CDR1 PRHDT, CDR2 FYEKMQ (reference sequence). This table comes from immunoSEQ multiplex PCR, and its TCRdb copy is limited to in-frame clones, with some not included. The sample records some 92,000 clones, around 86% being singletons. The TCR originated in a human donor with non-small cell lung cancer who had a partial response to radiotherapy plus ipilimumab. The source material was peripheral blood, sampled from a patient treated with radiotherapy plus ipilimumab. V and J are TRBV13 and TRBJ2-7; D is ambiguous. The CDR3 loop is CASSLATVPYEQYF. The CDR3 coding sequence is TGTGCCAGCAGCTTAGCAACGGTCCCCTACGAGCAGTACTTC.